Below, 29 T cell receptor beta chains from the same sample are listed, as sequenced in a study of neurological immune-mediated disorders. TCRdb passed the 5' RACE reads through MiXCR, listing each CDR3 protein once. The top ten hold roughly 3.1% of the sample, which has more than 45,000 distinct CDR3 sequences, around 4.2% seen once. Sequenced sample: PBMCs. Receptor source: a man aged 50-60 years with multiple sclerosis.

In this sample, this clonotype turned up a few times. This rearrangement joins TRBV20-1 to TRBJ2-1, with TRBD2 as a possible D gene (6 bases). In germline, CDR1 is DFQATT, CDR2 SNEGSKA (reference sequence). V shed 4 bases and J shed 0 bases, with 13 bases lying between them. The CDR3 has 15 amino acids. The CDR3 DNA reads TGCAGTGCTACTCCCCGGGGGATCTCCTACAATGAGCAGTTCTTC. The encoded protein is CSATPRGISYNEQFF.

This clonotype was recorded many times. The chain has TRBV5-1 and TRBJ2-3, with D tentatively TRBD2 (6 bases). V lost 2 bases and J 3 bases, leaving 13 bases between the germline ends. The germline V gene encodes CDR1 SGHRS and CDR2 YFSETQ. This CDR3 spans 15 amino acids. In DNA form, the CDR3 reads TGCGCCAGCAGCTTTGCGGGGCCGGGTACAGATACGCAGTATTTT. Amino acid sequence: CASSFAGPGTDTQYF.

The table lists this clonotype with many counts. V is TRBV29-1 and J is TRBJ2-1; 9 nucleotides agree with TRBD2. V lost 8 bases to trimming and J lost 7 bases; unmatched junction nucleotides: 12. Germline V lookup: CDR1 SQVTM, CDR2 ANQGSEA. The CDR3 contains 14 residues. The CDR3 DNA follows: TGCAGCTCTGAGGTAGCGGGAGTTGGAAATGAGCAGTTCTTC. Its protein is CSSEVAGVGNEQFF.

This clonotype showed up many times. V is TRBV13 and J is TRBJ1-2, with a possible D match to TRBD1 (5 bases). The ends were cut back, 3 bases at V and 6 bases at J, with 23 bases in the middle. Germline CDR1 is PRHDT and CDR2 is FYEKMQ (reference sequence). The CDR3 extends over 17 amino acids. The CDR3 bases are TGTGCCAGCAGCTTGGGGCGCGGTCGGCTTCGGACCCATGGCTACACCTTC. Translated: CASSLGRGRLRTHGYTF. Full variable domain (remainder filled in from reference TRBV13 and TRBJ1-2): AAGVIQSPRHLIKEKRETATLKCYPIPRHDTVYWYQQGPGQDPQFLISFYEKMQSDKGSIPDRFSAQQFSDYHSELNMSSLELGDSALYFCASSLGRGRLRTHGYTFGSGTRLTVV.

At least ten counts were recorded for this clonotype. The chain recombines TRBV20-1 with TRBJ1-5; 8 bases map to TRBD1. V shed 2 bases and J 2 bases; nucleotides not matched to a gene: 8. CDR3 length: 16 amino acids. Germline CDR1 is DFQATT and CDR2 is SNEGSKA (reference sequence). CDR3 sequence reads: CSARPQGAVGNQPQHF. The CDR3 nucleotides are TGCAGTGCTAGACCCCAGGGGGCGGTTGGCAATCAGCCCCAGCATTTT.

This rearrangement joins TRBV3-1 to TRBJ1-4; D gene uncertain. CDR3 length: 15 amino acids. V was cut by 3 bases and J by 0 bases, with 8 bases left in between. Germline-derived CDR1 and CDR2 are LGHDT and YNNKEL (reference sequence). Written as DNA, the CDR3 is TGTGCCAGCAGCCATCCGACGGCAACTAATGAAAAACTGTTTTTT. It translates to CASSHPTATNEKLFF.

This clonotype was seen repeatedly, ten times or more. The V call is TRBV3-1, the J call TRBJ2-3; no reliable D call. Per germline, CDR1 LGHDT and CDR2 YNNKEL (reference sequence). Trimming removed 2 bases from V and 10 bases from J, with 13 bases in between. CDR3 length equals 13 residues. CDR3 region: CASSQRAAPAQYF. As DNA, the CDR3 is TGTGCCAGCAGCCAAAGGGCGGCGCCGGCGCAGTATTTT.

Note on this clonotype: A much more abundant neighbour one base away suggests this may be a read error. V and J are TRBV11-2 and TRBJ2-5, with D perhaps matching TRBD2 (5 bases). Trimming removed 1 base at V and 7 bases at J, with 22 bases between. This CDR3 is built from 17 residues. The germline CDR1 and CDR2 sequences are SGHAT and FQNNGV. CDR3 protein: CASSLVEDSGTMGTQYF. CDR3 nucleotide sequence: TGTGCCAGCAGCTTAGTAGAGGACTCGGGAACCATGGGGACCCAGTACTTC.

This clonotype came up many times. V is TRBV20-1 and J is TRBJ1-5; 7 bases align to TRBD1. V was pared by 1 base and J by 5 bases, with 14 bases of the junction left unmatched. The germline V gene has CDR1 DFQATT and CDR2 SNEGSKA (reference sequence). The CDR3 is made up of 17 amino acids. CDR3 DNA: TGCAGTGCTAGAGGGTGGTTGGGACAGCGGGGGGATCAGCCCCAGCATTTT. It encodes CSARGWLGQRGDQPQHF.

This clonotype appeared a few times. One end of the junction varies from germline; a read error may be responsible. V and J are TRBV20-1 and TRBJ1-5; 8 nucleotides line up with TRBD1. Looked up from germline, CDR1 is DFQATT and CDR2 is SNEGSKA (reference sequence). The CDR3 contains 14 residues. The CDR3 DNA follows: TGCAGTGCTAGCAGGGGACAGGCAAATCAGCCCCAGAATTTT. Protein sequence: CSASRGQANQPQNF.

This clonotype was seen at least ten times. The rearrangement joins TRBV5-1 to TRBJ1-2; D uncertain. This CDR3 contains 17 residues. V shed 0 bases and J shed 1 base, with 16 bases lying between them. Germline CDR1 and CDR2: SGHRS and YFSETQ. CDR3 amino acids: CASSLGDSVVFNYGYTF. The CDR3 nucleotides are TGCGCCAGCAGCTTGGGGGATTCCGTAGTGTTTAACTATGGCTACACCTTC.

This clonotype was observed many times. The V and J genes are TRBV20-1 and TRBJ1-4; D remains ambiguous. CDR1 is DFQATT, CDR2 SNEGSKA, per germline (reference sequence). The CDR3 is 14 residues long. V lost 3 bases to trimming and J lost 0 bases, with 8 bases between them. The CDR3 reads CSASPRTTNEKLFF. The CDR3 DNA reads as TGCAGTGCTAGTCCCCGGACAACTAATGAAAAACTGTTTTTT.

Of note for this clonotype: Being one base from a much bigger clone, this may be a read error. The CDR3 reads CANSLLGEEETQYF. CDR3 nucleotides: TGTGCCAACAGTTTACTTGGGGAAGAAGAGACCCAGTACTTC. The chain uses TRBV27 and TRBJ2-5, with D unresolved. Germline-derived CDR1 and CDR2 are MNHEY and SMNVEV (reference sequence). This CDR3 region has 14 residues.

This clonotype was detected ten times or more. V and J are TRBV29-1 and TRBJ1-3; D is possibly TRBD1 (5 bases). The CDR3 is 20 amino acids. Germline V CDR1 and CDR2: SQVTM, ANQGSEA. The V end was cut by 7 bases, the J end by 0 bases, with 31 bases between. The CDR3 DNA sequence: TGCAGCGCTCCAGGGCCTCGCCTGTTATTAGGAACCTTCTCTGGAAACACCATATATTTT. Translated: CSAPGPRLLLGTFSGNTIYF.

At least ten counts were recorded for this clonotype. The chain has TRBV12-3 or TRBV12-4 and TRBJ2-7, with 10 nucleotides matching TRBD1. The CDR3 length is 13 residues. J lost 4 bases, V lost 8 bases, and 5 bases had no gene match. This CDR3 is CASVLGQGYEQYF. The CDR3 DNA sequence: TGTGCCAGCGTTTTGGGACAGGGGTACGAGCAGTACTTC.

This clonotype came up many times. CDR3 sequence reads: CSAHTGVGETQYF. Written as DNA, the CDR3 is TGCAGTGCTCATACAGGGGTCGGGGAGACCCAGTACTTC. This chain links TRBV20-1 with TRBJ2-5, with TRBD1 identical over 7 bases. Germline CDR1 is DFQATT and CDR2 is SNEGSKA (reference sequence). Losses at the gene ends were 5 bases for V and 5 bases for J; bases not matched to a gene: 8. This CDR3 spans 13 amino acids.

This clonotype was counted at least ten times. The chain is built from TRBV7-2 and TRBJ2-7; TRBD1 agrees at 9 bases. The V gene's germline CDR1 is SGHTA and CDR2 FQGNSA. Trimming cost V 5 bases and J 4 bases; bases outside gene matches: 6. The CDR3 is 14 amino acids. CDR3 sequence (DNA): TGTGCCAGCAGCCCCTGGACAGGGGAGTACGAGCAGTACTTC. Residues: CASSPWTGEYEQYF.

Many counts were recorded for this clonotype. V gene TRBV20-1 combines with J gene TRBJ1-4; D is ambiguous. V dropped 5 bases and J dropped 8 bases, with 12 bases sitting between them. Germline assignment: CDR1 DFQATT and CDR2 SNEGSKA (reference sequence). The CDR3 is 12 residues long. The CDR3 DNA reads TGCAGTGCTCGGGAAGTGGGCGAAAAACTGTTTTTT. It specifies CSAREVGEKLFF.

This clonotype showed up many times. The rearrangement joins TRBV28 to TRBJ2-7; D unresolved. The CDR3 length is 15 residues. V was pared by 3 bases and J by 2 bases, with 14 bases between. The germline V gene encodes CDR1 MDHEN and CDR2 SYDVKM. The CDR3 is CASSFLLVGTYEQYF. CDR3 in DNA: TGTGCCAGCAGTTTTTTGTTAGTTGGGACCTACGAGCAGTACTTC.

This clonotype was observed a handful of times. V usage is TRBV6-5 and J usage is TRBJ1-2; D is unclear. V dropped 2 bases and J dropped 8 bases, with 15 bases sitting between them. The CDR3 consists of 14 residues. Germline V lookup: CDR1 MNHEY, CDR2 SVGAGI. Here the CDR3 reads CASSYGNRGGGYTF. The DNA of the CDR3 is TGTGCCAGCAGTTACGGCAATCGCGGTGGCGGCTACACCTTC.

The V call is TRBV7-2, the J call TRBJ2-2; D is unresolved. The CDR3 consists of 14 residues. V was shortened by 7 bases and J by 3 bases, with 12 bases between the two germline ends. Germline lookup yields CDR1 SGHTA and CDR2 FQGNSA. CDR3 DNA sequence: TGTGCCAGCACCCCTTACTTGTACACCGGGGAGCTGTTTTTT. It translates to CASTPYLYTGELFF.

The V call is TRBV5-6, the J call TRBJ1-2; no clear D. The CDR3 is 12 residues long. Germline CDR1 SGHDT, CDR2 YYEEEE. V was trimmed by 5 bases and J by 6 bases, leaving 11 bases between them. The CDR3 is CASSPAGDGYTF. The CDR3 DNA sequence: TGTGCCAGCAGTCCTGCAGGCGATGGCTACACCTTC.

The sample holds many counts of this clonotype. The CDR3 coding sequence is TGCAGCGTTGAAGATCTCCACGAGCAGTACTTC. Translated: CSVEDLHEQYF. The V and J genes are TRBV29-1 and TRBJ2-7, with unresolved D. CDR3 length: 11 residues. V lost 0 bases and J 5 bases, leaving 5 bases between the germline ends. Per the germline V gene, CDR1 is SQVTM and CDR2 is ANQGSEA.

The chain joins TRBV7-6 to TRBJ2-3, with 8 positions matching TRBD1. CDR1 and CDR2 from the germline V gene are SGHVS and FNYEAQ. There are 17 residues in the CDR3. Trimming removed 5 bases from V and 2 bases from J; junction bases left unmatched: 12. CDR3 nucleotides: TGTGCCAGCAGCCCGTGGGTGGCAGGGGGCCTCACAGATACGCAGTATTTT. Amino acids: CASSPWVAGGLTDTQYF.

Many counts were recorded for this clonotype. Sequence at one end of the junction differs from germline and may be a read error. The CDR3 bases are TGTGCCAGCACATGGGGTTGGAGCAATCAGCCCCAGAATTTT. This codes for CASTWGWSNQPQNF. The chain recombines TRBV28 with TRBJ1-5; D is unclear. This CDR3 contains 14 residues. The germline CDR1 and CDR2 sequences are MDHEN and SYDVKM.

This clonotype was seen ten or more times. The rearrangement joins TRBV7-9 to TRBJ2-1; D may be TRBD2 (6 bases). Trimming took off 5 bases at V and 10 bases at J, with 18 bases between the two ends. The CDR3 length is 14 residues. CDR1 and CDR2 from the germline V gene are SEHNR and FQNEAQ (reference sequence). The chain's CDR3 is CASSAGPQRLEQFF. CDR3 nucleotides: TGTGCCAGCAGCGCGGGACCCCAGAGACTGGAGCAGTTCTTC.

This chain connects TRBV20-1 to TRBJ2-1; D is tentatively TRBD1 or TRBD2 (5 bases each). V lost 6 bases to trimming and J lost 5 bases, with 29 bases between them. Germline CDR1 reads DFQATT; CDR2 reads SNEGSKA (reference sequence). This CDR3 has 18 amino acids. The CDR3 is CSAPSLWGRGQIHNEQFF. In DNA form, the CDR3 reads TGCAGTGCCCCCAGTTTATGGGGGAGAGGCCAGATCCACAATGAGCAGTTCTTC.

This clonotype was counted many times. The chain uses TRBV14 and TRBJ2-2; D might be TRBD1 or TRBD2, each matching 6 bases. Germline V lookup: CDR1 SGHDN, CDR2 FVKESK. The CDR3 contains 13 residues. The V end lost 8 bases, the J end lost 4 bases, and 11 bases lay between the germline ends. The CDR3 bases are TGTGCCAGCTCACGGGGGCCCACCGGGGAGCTGTTTTTT. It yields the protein CASSRGPTGELFF.

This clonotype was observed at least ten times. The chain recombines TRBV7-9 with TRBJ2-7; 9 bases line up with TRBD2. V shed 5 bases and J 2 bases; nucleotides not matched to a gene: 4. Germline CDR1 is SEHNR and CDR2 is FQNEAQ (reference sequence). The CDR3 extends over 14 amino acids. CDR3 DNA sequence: TGTGCCAGCAGCGCCAGGACTAGCGCCTACGAGCAGTACTTC. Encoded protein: CASSARTSAYEQYF.